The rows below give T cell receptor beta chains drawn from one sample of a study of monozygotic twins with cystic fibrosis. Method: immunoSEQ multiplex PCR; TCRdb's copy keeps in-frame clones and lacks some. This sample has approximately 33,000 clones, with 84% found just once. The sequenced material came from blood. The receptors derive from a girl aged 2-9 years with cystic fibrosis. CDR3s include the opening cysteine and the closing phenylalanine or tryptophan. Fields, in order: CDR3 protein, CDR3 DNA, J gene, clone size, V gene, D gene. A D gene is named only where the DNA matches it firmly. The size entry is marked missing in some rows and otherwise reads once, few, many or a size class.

CSHLRPGSYNEQFF	TGCAGCCACTTAAGGCCCGGCTCCTACAATGAGCAGTTCTTC	TRBJ2-1	.	TRBV29-1	.
CASSLGTFPYEQYF	TGTGCCAGCAGCTTGGGGACATTCCCCTACGAGCAGTACTTC	TRBJ2-7	.	TRBV4-2	.
CASSRQGGEQYF	TGTGCCAGCAGCAGACAGGGGGGCGAGCAGTACTTC	TRBJ2-7	.	TRBV27	TRBD1
CASSVSSKRGSYYEQYF	TGTGCCAGCAGCGTAAGTTCGAAGCGGGGGAGTTACTACGAGCAGTACTTC	TRBJ2-7	.	TRBV9	TRBD2
CASSLLRNLPTYEQYF	TGTGCCAGCAGCTTACTACGGAACTTACCAACCTACGAGCAGTACTTC	TRBJ2-7	.	TRBV7-2	.
CASSSQRGAAEGQPQHF	TGTGCCAGCAGCTCCCAAAGGGGGGCAGCGGAAGGTCAGCCCCAGCATTTT	TRBJ1-5	.	TRBV9	.
CAWSPDYEQYF	TGTGCCTGGAGTCCCGACTACGAGCAGTACTTC	TRBJ2-7	few	TRBV30	.
CSVARDHFQPQHF	TGCAGCGTCGCCCGGGACCATTTTCAGCCCCAGCATTTT	TRBJ1-5	.	TRBV29-1	.
CSSQVTDTQYF	TGCAGCTCCCAGGTCACAGATACGCAGTATTTT	TRBJ2-3	.	TRBV29-1	.
CASSPRGANQPQHF	TGTGCCAGCAGCCCCCGGGGGGCTAATCAGCCCCAGCATTTT	TRBJ1-5	.	TRBV7-9	.
CASSPGLAGGKTQYF	TGTGCCAGCAGCCCCGGACTAGCGGGGGGAAAGACCCAGTACTTC	TRBJ2-5	.	TRBV4-2	TRBD2
CATSLTGQVYEQYF	TGTGCCACCTCACTCACGGGACAGGTCTACGAGCAGTACTTC	TRBJ2-7	.	TRBV15	TRBD1
CASSPGTGVYGYTF	TGTGCCAGCAGCCCTGGGACAGGGGTCTATGGCTACACCTTC	TRBJ1-2	few	TRBV11-2	TRBD1
CASSLSRVAGNEQFF	TGTGCCAGCAGCTTATCCAGGGTAGCTGGGAATGAGCAGTTCTTC	TRBJ2-1	.	TRBV7-8	.
CASSVRLASGEQFF	TGTGCCAGTTCCGTCCGACTAGCGTCGGGTGAGCAGTTCTTC	TRBJ2-1	.	TRBV2	TRBD2
CSVAVSDEQYF	TGCAGCGTTGCCGTATCGGACGAGCAGTACTTC	TRBJ2-7	.	TRBV29-1	.
CASGESTEAFF	TGTGCCAGCGGAGAGAGTACTGAAGCTTTCTTT	TRBJ1-1	.	TRBV2	.
CASSLGPPRAPQHF	TGTGCCAGCAGTTTGGGACCTCCTAGGGCGCCCCAGCATTTT	TRBJ1-5	.	TRBV27	.
CASSEDRESPLHF	TGTGCCAGCAGTGAGGACAGGGAGTCACCCCTCCACTTT	TRBJ1-6	.	TRBV6-6	TRBD1
CASRSDTGELFF	TGTGCCAGCAGAAGCGACACCGGGGAGCTGTTTTTT	TRBJ2-2	.	TRBV2	.
CSVVVGLYGYTF	TGCAGCGTTGTGGTTGGGCTCTATGGCTACACCTTC	TRBJ1-2	.	TRBV29-1	.
CASSVGTVNEQFF	TGTGCCAGCAGCGTTGGGACGGTCAATGAGCAGTTCTTC	TRBJ2-1	.	TRBV2	.
CASSPTRGSGGLLFF	TGTGCCAGCAGCCCGACCCGCGGGAGCGGGGGGCTGCTGTTCTTC	TRBJ2-1	.	TRBV11-2	TRBD2
CASSLDRSYYEQYF	TGTGCCAGCAGCTTGGACAGGTCGTACTACGAGCAGTACTTC	TRBJ2-7	.	TRBV5-4	.
CARTRVPNTGELFF	TGCGCCAGGACCCGGGTCCCGAACACCGGGGAGCTGTTTTTT	TRBJ2-2	.	TRBV10-1	.
CASSLVYSDTQYF	TGTGCCAGCAGCTTAGTCTACTCAGATACGCAGTATTTT	TRBJ2-3	few	TRBV7-2	.
CASSVTGGRIDTQYF	TGTGCCAGCAGCGTAACGGGGGGGCGGATAGATACGCAGTATTTT	TRBJ2-3	.	TRBV9	TRBD2